This T cell receptor (beta chain) was observed in a study of neurological immune-mediated disorders. Germline V CDR1 and CDR2: DFQATT, SNEGSKA (reference sequence). The trim removed 2 bases at V and 0 bases at J, leaving 3 bases unmatched. The CDR3 is 14 amino acids. From the 5' RACE reads, TCRdb called clonotypes with MiXCR, one entry per CDR3 protein. This table has some 120,000 distinct CDR3 sequences, roughly 3.4% appearing once. This clonotype was observed many times. The specimen was PBMCs. The receptor comes from a woman aged 25 to 39 with multiple sclerosis. The V and J genes are TRBV20-1 and TRBJ1-1, with 7 bases that match TRBD1. The CDR3 region has the DNA TGCAGTGCTAGACACAGGGGTCTGAACACTGAAGCTTTCTTT. It yields the protein CSARHRGLNTEAFF.